Following are 7 T cell receptor beta chains from one sample sequenced in a study of blood T cell repertoires in COVID-19. The repertoire was sequenced with immunoSEQ multiplex PCR; TCRdb's copy has only in-frame clones and lacks some. The table shows about 370,000 clones, with around nine tenths occurring only once. The source material was PBMCs or T cells enriched from blood (not recorded which). The source is a woman in her 30s who had recovered from COVID-19.

This clone was seen once. The V and J genes are TRBV19 and TRBJ1-1; TRBD1 matches at 8 bases. The CDR3 totals 16 residues. Germline V lookup: CDR1 LNHDA, CDR2 SQIVND (reference sequence). Germline trimming cut 6 bases from V and 0 bases from J; bases unmatched to any gene: 9. The DNA for the CDR3 is TGTGCCAGTAGGCGGGACAGGTTGAGTCTGAACACTGAAGCTTTCTTT. This codes for CASRRDRLSLNTEAFF.

The V call is TRBV6-2 or TRBV6-3, the J call TRBJ1-1; 11 nucleotides align to TRBD1. The CDR3 loop spans 16 amino acids. Trimming removed 2 bases from V and 7 bases from J; junction bases left unmatched: 9. The germline V gene has CDR1 MNHEY and CDR2 SVGEGT. CDR3 coding DNA: TGTGCCAGCAGTTACGACAGGACAGGGGGCTTCAATGAAGCTTTCTTT. Residues: CASSYDRTGGFNEAFF.

This clone was recorded a few times. Other DNA sequences in the same sample also yield this CDR3. The rearrangement uses TRBV28 and TRBJ1-6; D is unclear. Germline lookup yields CDR1 MDHEN and CDR2 SYDVKM. The CDR3 runs 16 residues. Trimming removed 6 bases from V and 0 bases from J, with 12 bases in between. CDR3 coding DNA: TGTGCCAGCAGACCGACTGGGAGCTCCTATAATTCACCCCTCCACTTT. It translates to CASRPTGSSYNSPLHF.

The chain uses TRBV24-1 and TRBJ2-3, with D hard to call. CDR1 KGHDR and CDR2 SFDVKD come from the germline V gene. The germline V and J ends were trimmed by 2 bases and 3 bases, with 8 bases remaining between them. The CDR3 covers 14 residues. The CDR3 DNA reads TGTGCCACCAGTGATTCCCGCGAGACAGATACGCAGTATTTT. Translated: CATSDSRETDTQYF.

The rearrangement links TRBV10-2 to TRBJ2-7; TRBD1 aligns across 11 bases. Germline lookup yields CDR1 WSHSY and CDR2 SAAADI. The V gene end was trimmed by 6 bases and the J gene end by 0 bases; junction bases not matched to a gene: 4. The CDR3 totals 15 residues. CDR3: CASRVGTGGSYEQYF. CDR3 in DNA: TGCGCCAGCAGGGTTGGGACAGGGGGCTCCTACGAGCAGTACTTC.

This clone was found a few times. The genes are TRBV13 and TRBJ2-7; TRBD1 aligns across 7 bases. The germline CDR1 and CDR2 sequences are PRHDT and FYEKMQ (reference sequence). V lost 0 bases, J lost 0 bases, and 2 bases stayed unmatched. The CDR3 spans 15 residues. CDR3 sequence (DNA): TGTGCCAGCAGCTTAGGGACAGGGTACTCCTACGAGCAGTACTTC. Its translation is CASSLGTGYSYEQYF.

This chain links TRBV9 with TRBJ1-4; a weak D match, TRBD1 (6 bases). The CDR3 contains 16 residues. Germline V gene sequence: CDR1 SGDLS, CDR2 YYNGEE. Between the trimmed V and J ends, which lost 5 bases and 4 bases, there was a span of 18 bases. CDR3 nucleotides: TGTGCCAGCAGTCATGGACAGCCAAACCTTAATGAAAAACTGTTTTTT. Translating gives CASSHGQPNLNEKLFF.